There are a few counts of the clone carrying this TCR beta chain. Its antigen is currently unknown. This sample is drawn from a study of cytomegalovirus exposure and HLA in healthy donors. Study-wide findings and caveats: Earlier findings revealed that most TCR beta V segments proved productive either about 87% or about 30% of the time.

60 Vbeta and 13 Jbeta primers were used in PCR. Clones were read by immunoSEQ multiplex PCR, and TCRdb kept only the in-frame ones, dropping some. The sample contains some 87,000 clones, more than 65% of which appear only once. The sequence came from a man younger than 45 in good health and CMV-seronegative. What was sequenced was PBMCs.

The DNA of the CDR3 is TGTGCCAGCAGCTTAGGAGGCAGAAACACTGAAGCTTTCTTT. It encodes CASSLGGRNTEAFF. The rearrangement links TRBV7-9 to TRBJ1-1; D ambiguous. CDR3 length: 14 residues. The V end was cut by 1 base, the J end by 2 bases, with 8 bases between. Germline V gives CDR1 SEHNR, CDR2 FQNEAQ (reference sequence).